Each of the 20 T cell receptor beta chains below was sequenced from the same sample in a study of cytomegalovirus exposure and HLA in healthy donors. This PCR relied on a set of 60 Vbeta primers and 13 Jbeta primers. TCRdb's copy holds only in-frame clones and misses some; the assay was immunoSEQ multiplex PCR. Found here are 65,000 to 100,000 clones, around 79% of them singletons; the top ten hold approximately 15%. The sequencing input was PBMCs. The source of these receptors is a woman between 35 and 50 years old in good health and CMV-seropositive.

This chain connects TRBV7-9 to TRBJ1-1; possibly TRBD1 for D (6 bases). The CDR3 extends over 18 amino acids. The germline V and J ends were trimmed by 5 bases and 1 base, with 23 bases remaining between them. Germline CDR1 is SEHNR and CDR2 is FQNEAQ (reference sequence). The CDR3 loop reads CASSGRGRGEGANTEAFF. Here the CDR3 DNA reads TGTGCCAGCAGCGGTAGGGGGAGGGGGGAGGGTGCGAACACTGAAGCTTTCTTT.

This clone was counted a few times. At one end the junction does not follow the germline gene, possibly because of a read error. The rearrangement uses TRBV18 and TRBJ2-1; 10 nucleotides align to TRBD2. This CDR3 contains 14 residues. Germline loops: CDR1 KGHSH, CDR2 LQKENI. CDR3 in amino acids: CASAPSGRANEQFF. The CDR3 bases are TGTGCCAGCGCACCCAGCGGGAGGGCCAATGAGCAGTTCTTC.

Concerning this clone: One junction end disagrees with the germline gene, perhaps due to a read error. The chain couples TRBV7-7 to TRBJ2-3, with unresolved D. Germline CDR1 and CDR2: SSHAT and FNYEAQ (reference sequence). The CDR3 is 14 amino acids. CDR3 loop: CASSPGESTDTQYF. The CDR3 DNA is TGTGCTAGCAGCCCAGGCGAGAGCACAGATACGCAGTATTTT.

The V and J genes are TRBV9 and TRBJ2-1, with D maybe TRBD1 (6 bases). Trimming took 3 bases from V and 0 from J, leaving 13 bases between them. The CDR3 is 16 residues long. The V gene's germline CDR1 is SGDLS and CDR2 YYNGEE. CDR3 nucleotides: TGTGCCAGCAGCGCAAACACAGGGAGCTCCTACAATGAGCAGTTCTTC. This codes for CASSANTGSSYNEQFF.

The V and J genes are TRBV15 and TRBJ1-5; a possible D gene is TRBD1 (6 bases). V was trimmed by 0 bases and J by 5 bases, leaving 17 bases between them. Germline V gene lookup returns CDR1 LNHNV and CDR2 YYDKDF (reference sequence). This CDR3 contains 17 residues. The CDR3 is CATSRERGTYAYQPQHF. For the CDR3, the DNA is TGTGCCACCAGCAGAGAGAGGGGGACCTACGCGTATCAGCCCCAGCATTTT.

V gene TRBV7-3 combines with J gene TRBJ2-1; 12 nucleotides match TRBD2. With 2 bases clipped from V and 9 bases from J, the junction kept 14 bases outside the gene matches. CDR3 length: 18 amino acids. Germline loops: CDR1 SGHTA, CDR2 FQGTGA. CDR3 region: CASSLSGATSGSKGEQFF. Written as DNA, the CDR3 is TGTGCCAGCAGCTTATCCGGGGCGACTAGCGGGAGTAAGGGTGAGCAGTTCTTC. The full variable domain, completed using reference TRBV7-3 and TRBJ2-1, is GAGVSQTPSNKVTEKGKYVELRCDPISGHTALYWYRQSLGQGPEFLIYFQGTGAADDSGLPNDRFFAVRPEGSVSTLKIQRTERGDSAVYLCASSLSGATSGSKGEQFFGPGTRLTVL.

J is TRBJ1-2 and V is TRBV7-9; TRBD1 might be the D (5 bases). Germline-derived CDR1 and CDR2 are SEHNR and FQNEAQ (reference sequence). V dropped 5 bases and J dropped 9 bases, with 16 bases sitting between them. CDR3 length: 13 residues. CDR3 coding DNA: TGTGCCAGCAGCCAGGACCTGGAGGGGAGCTACACCTTC. This gives the protein CASSQDLEGSYTF.

The J gene is TRBJ1-1, the V gene TRBV28; no firm D call. The CDR3 totals 15 residues. The germline V gene has CDR1 MDHEN and CDR2 SYDVKM. V lost 5 bases and J lost 1, with 14 bases in between. The CDR3 here is CASSLGVVGNTEAFF. CDR3 in DNA: TGTGCCAGCAGTCTCGGGGTGGTCGGGAACACTGAAGCTTTCTTT.

The rearrangement links TRBV7-9 to TRBJ1-2; TRBD1 matches at 7 bases. The germline gives CDR1 SEHNR, CDR2 FQNEAQ (reference sequence). The CDR3 sequence is 17 residues long. J gave up 11 bases and V 10 bases, and 28 bases lay outside the gene matches. This CDR3 is CATVTRQGGEPLAKYTF. CDR3 in DNA: TGTGCCACCGTCACCCGCCAGGGGGGTGAACCCTTGGCGAAGTACACCTTC.

This clone has only one observation. The V gene is TRBV30, the J gene TRBJ2-5; D is unclear. Trimming stripped 3 bases from V and 3 bases from J, with 2 bases between. The CDR3 runs to 10 residues. The V gene's germline CDR1 is GTSNPN and CDR2 SVGIG (reference sequence). CDR3 bases: TGTGCCTGGAGCAAAGAGACCCAGTACTTC. Amino acids: CAWSKETQYF.

The chain couples TRBV9 to TRBJ1-2; 7 bases map to TRBD1. Trimming cost V 4 bases and J 7 bases; bases outside gene matches: 10. The germline V gene has CDR1 SGDLS and CDR2 YYNGEE. This CDR3 region has 14 residues. CDR3 sequence (DNA): TGTGCCAGCAGCACGTTACAGGGGCAGAGTGGCTACACCTTC. It translates to CASSTLQGQSGYTF.

V is TRBV27 and J is TRBJ2-3; the match to TRBD2 covers 7 bases. This CDR3 is built from 15 residues. Trimming cost V 10 bases and J 2 bases; bases outside gene matches: 12. Germline lookup yields CDR1 MNHEY and CDR2 SMNVEV (reference sequence). This CDR3 reads CATHDPSGDTDTQYF. DNA for the CDR3: TGTGCCACCCATGACCCTAGCGGCGACACAGATACGCAGTATTTT.

V gene TRBV6-5 combines with J gene TRBJ1-5, with D perhaps matching TRBD1 (6 bases). V lost 5 bases to trimming and J lost 3 bases, with 14 bases between them. Germline V gene sequence: CDR1 MNHEY, CDR2 SVGAGI. This CDR3 is built from 15 residues. This chain's CDR3 is CASSKNRAINQPQHF. CDR3 sequence (DNA): TGTGCCAGCAGTAAAAACAGGGCTATCAATCAGCCCCAGCATTTT.

The V gene is TRBV2, the J gene TRBJ1-4; D is perhaps TRBD1 (5 bases). Per germline, CDR1 SNHLY and CDR2 FYNNEI. The CDR3 covers 14 residues. V dropped 4 bases and J dropped 8 bases, with 14 bases sitting between them. The CDR3 protein is CASSAGTQGEKLFF. The CDR3 coding sequence is TGTGCCAGCAGTGCAGGGACTCAAGGGGAAAAACTGTTTTTT. Filled out from reference TRBV2 and TRBJ1-4, the complete variable domain reads EPEVTQTPSHQVTQMGQEVILRCVPISNHLYFYWYRQILGQKVEFLVSFYNNEISEKSEIFDDQFSVERPDGSNFTLKIRSTKLEDSAMYFCASSAGTQGEKLFFGSGTQLSVL.

On this clone itself: No conserved phenylalanine or tryptophan ends this CDR3, so it is likely a read error. The rearrangement uses TRBV9 and TRBJ1-5, with a weak D call TRBD1 (5 bases). The CDR3 is made up of 12 amino acids. Germline lookup yields CDR1 SGDLS and CDR2 YYNGEE. Trimming pared 0 bases from V and 9 bases from J, leaving 7 bases between. CDR3 in DNA: TGTGCCAGCAGCGTAGGCCAGGGGCCCCAGCATCTT. This gives the protein CASSVGQGPQHL.

The chain uses TRBV28 and TRBJ2-7; 7 bases fit TRBD2. Germline assignment: CDR1 MDHEN and CDR2 SYDVKM. V lost 7 bases, J lost 1 base, and 13 bases stayed unmatched. This CDR3 spans 16 amino acids. CDR3 nucleotides: TGTGCCAGCACCCTGTGGGGGACTATTGGGTCCTACGAGCAGTACTTC. Translating gives CASTLWGTIGSYEQYF. Complete variable domain (other parts from reference TRBV28 and TRBJ2-7): DVKVTQSSRYLVKRTGEKVFLECVQDMDHENMFWYRQDPGLGLRLIYFSYDVKMKEKGDIPEGYSVSREKKERFSLILESASTNQTSMYLCASTLWGTIGSYEQYFGPGTRLTVT.

J is TRBJ1-5 and V is TRBV27, with D tentatively TRBD1 (6 bases). The CDR3 consists of 14 residues. V was pared by 2 bases and J by 3 bases, with 8 bases between. The germline V gene encodes CDR1 MNHEY and CDR2 SMNVEV (reference sequence). The CDR3 DNA is TGTGCCAGCAGTTTAGGACAGTACAATCAGCCCCAGCATTTT. Protein product: CASSLGQYNQPQHF.

The rearrangement uses TRBV27 and TRBJ2-1; 10 bases match TRBD1. Germline V gives CDR1 MNHEY, CDR2 SMNVEV (reference sequence). Germline trimming cut 6 bases from V and 7 bases from J; bases unmatched to any gene: 9. The CDR3 runs to 15 residues. CDR3: CASSFPGTGVNEQFF. Here the CDR3 DNA reads TGTGCCAGCAGCTTTCCCGGGACAGGGGTTAATGAGCAGTTCTTC.

The chain uses TRBV19 and TRBJ1-1, with TRBD1 as a possible D gene (6 bases). The CDR3 sequence is 18 residues long. The germline gives CDR1 LNHDA, CDR2 SQIVND (reference sequence). Trimming removed 5 bases at V and 1 base at J, with 23 bases between. The DNA of the CDR3 is TGTGCCAGTAGTCCGAGAGGGGGAACACCTAATAAGAACACTGAAGCTTTCTTT. The encoded protein is CASSPRGGTPNKNTEAFF.

This chain links TRBV28 with TRBJ2-7, with TRBD1 matching over 11 bases. Unmatched junction bases numbered 13, after V lost 4 bases and J lost 5 bases. This CDR3 has 17 amino acids. The germline V gene has CDR1 MDHEN and CDR2 SYDVKM. The CDR3 coding sequence is TGTGCCAGCAGTTCAGATCCGGGACAGGGGGAATTCGACGAGCAGTACTTC. Its protein product is CASSSDPGQGEFDEQYF. The full variable domain, in which reference TRBV28 and TRBJ2-7 provide the parts outside the CDR3, is DVKVTQSSRYLVKRTGEKVFLECVQDMDHENMFWYRQDPGLGLRLIYFSYDVKMKEKGDIPEGYSVSREKKERFSLILESASTNQTSMYLCASSSDPGQGEFDEQYFGPGTRLTVT.